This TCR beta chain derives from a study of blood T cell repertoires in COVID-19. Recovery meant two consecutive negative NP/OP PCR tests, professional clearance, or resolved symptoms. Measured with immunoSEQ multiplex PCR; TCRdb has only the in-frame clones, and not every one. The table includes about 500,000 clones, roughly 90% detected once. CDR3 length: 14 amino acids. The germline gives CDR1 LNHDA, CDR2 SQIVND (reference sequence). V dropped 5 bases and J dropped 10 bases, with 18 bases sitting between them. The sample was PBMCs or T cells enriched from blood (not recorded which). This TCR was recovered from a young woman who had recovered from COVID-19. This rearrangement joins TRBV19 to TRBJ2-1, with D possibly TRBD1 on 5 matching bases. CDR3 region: CASSSRQIPPEQFF. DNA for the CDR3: TGTGCCAGTAGTTCGCGACAGATCCCACCAGAGCAGTTCTTC.